This entry lists 10 T cell receptor beta chains sequenced from one sample in a study of CD8 T cells in Susac syndrome. The RNA input was about 0.45 to 1 ug, and it was reverse transcribed with random hexamers. Via MiXCR, TCRdb re-called the immunoSEQ multiplex PCR reads, giving one row per CDR3 protein. Found here are nearly 200,000 distinct CDR3 sequences, about 95% of them singletons; the top ten hold 0.093%. Source material: CD4+ T cells from PBMCs. The origin of the receptors is a human donor with multiple sclerosis.

Only one count was recorded for this clonotype. This chain links TRBV5-5 with TRBJ2-1, with D possibly TRBD1 on 6 matching bases. Germline V gene sequence: CDR1 SGHKS, CDR2 YYEKEE (reference sequence). The ends were cut back, 5 bases at V and 6 bases at J, with 9 bases in the middle. The CDR3 sequence is 12 residues long. The CDR3 reads CASRWTANEQFF. The CDR3 DNA is TGTGCCAGCAGGTGGACAGCCAATGAGCAGTTCTTC.

The chain uses TRBV29-1 and TRBJ2-2; weak D call: TRBD1 (5 bases). CDR1 is SQVTM and CDR2 is ANQGSEA in the germline V gene. This CDR3 spans 16 amino acids. The V end lost 5 bases, the J end lost 1 base, and 17 bases lay between the germline ends. The CDR3 DNA follows: TGCAGCGTTTGGGTAGGGGCCCGACTGAACACCGGGGAGCTGTTTTTT. Translation: CSVWVGARLNTGELFF.

CDR3 DNA sequence: TGTGCCAGCAGGCCTCGGACTAGCGGGAGCGGTGAGCAGTTCTTC. Translation: CASRPRTSGSGEQFF. The chain joins TRBV12-3 or TRBV12-4 to TRBJ2-1; 13 nucleotides align to TRBD2. This CDR3 spans 15 amino acids. The ends lost 6 bases at V and 9 bases at J; junction bases unmatched: 8.

This rearrangement joins TRBV9 to TRBJ2-3, with TRBD1 matching 8 bases. V lost 4 bases and J lost 6; bases outside the gene matches: 13. In germline, CDR1 is SGDLS, CDR2 YYNGEE. CDR3 length equals 16 residues. CDR3 in amino acids: CASSISPQGARDTQYF. The CDR3 nucleotides read TGTGCCAGCAGCATCTCCCCTCAGGGGGCCCGGGATACGCAGTATTTT.

This chain links TRBV7-9 with TRBJ1-6, with 7 bases lining up with TRBD1. The J segment lost 10 bases and the V segment lost 0 bases, leaving 3 bases of the junction unmatched. The CDR3 has 14 residues. Germline V gene lookup returns CDR1 SEHNR and CDR2 FQNEAQ (reference sequence). The CDR3 sequence is CASSLAQGPSPLHF. DNA of the CDR3: TGTGCCAGCAGCTTAGCACAGGGGCCCTCACCCCTCCACTTT.

V usage is TRBV12-3 or TRBV12-4 and J usage is TRBJ2-5; maybe TRBD2 (5 bases). This CDR3 is 14 amino acids long. Trimming pared 6 bases from V and 7 bases from J, leaving 18 bases between. The CDR3 bases are TGTGCCAGCAGCTCCATGGACTTCCAGAGGACCCAGTACTTC. It translates to CASSSMDFQRTQYF.

This clonotype was seen only once. The chain employs TRBV29-1 and TRBJ1-2, with D possibly matching TRBD1 (6 bases). The length of the CDR3 is 11 residues. Trimming removed 4 bases at V and 8 bases at J, with 11 bases between. CDR1 is SQVTM and CDR2 is ANQGSEA in the germline V gene. CDR3 DNA sequence: TGCAGCGTTGCAGGGGCGAACGGCTACACCTTC. Translated, it gives CSVAGANGYTF.

This chain joins TRBV28 and TRBJ2-7, with D possibly matching TRBD1 (6 bases). Trimming took 4 bases from V and 2 from J, leaving 21 bases between them. CDR1 MDHEN and CDR2 SYDVKM come from the germline V gene. This CDR3 region has 17 residues. In nucleotides, the CDR3 is TGTGCCAGCAGTTCACCTCCAGGGGCCACGTTAACCTACGAGCAGTACTTC. This gives the protein CASSSPPGATLTYEQYF.

The chain uses TRBV27 and TRBJ2-7, with 7 bases aligning to TRBD1. The CDR3 is 14 residues long. The V segment lost 4 bases and the J segment 2 bases; nucleotides outside the gene matches: 5. Germline CDR1 and CDR2: MNHEY and SMNVEV (reference sequence). The DNA for the CDR3 is TGTGCCAGCAGTTATTCAGGGGGACCCTACGAGCAGTACTTC. Translation: CASSYSGGPYEQYF.

This chain uses TRBV4-1 with TRBJ1-6, with no clear D. The length of the CDR3 is 15 residues. CDR1 MGHRA and CDR2 YSYEKL come from the germline V gene. Trimming took 1 base from V and 5 from J, leaving 9 bases between them. The CDR3: CASSQVPANNSPLHF. In DNA form, the CDR3 reads TGCGCCAGCAGCCAAGTTCCTGCCAATAATTCACCCCTCCACTTT.